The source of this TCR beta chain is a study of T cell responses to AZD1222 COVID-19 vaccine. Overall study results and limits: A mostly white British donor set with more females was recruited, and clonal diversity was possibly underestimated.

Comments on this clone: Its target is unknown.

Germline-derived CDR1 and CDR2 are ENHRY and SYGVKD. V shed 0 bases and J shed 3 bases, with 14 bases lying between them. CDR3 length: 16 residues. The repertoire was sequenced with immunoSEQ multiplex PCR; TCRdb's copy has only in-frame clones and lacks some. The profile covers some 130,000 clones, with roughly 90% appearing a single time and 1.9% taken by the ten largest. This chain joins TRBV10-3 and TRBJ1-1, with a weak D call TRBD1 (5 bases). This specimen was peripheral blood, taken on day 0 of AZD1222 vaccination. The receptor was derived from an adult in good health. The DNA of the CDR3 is TGTGCCATCAGTGAGTCGGGCAGTTCAGGGTACACTGAAGCTTTCTTT. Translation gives CAISESGSSGYTEAFF.